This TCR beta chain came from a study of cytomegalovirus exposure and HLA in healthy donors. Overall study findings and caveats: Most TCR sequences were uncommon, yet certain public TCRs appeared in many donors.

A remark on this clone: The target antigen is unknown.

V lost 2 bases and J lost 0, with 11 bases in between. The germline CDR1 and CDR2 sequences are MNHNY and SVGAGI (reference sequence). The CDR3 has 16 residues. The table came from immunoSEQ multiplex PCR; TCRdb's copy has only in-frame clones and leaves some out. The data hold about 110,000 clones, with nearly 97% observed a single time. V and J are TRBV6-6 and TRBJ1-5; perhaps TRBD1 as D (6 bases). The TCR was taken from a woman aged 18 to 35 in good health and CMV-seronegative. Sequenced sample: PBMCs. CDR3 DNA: TGTGCCAGCAGTTACCTCGGACAGTTTAGCAATCAGCCCCAGCATTTT. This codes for CASSYLGQFSNQPQHF.